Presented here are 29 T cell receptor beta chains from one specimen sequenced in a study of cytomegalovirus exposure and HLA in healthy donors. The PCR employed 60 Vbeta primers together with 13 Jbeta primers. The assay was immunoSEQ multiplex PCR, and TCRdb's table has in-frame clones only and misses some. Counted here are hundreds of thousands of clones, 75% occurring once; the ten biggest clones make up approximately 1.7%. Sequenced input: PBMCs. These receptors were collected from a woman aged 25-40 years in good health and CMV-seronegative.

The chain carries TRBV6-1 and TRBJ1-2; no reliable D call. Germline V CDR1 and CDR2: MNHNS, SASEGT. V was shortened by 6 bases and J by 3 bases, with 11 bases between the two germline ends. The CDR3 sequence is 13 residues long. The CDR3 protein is CASRVGSDYGYTF. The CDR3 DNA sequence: TGTGCCAGCAGGGTCGGGTCGGACTATGGCTACACCTTC.

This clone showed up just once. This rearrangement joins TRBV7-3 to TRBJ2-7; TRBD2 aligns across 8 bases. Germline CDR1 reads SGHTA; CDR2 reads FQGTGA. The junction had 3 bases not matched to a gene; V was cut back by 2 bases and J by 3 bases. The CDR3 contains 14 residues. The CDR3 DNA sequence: TGTGCCAGCAGCTTAGCGGGAGGTAACTACGAGCAGTACTTC. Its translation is CASSLAGGNYEQYF.

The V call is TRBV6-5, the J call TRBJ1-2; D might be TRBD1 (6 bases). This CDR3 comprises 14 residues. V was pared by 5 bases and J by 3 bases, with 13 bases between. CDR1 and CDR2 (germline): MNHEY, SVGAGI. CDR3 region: CASSLTPGDYGYTF. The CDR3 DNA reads TGTGCCAGCAGTCTGACACCAGGGGACTATGGCTACACCTTC.

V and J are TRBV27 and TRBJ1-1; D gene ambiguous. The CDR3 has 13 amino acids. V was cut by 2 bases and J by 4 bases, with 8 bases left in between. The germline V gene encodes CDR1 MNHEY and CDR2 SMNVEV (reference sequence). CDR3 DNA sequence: TGTGCCAGCAGTTTAACCAGGTTCACTGAAGCTTTCTTT. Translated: CASSLTRFTEAFF.

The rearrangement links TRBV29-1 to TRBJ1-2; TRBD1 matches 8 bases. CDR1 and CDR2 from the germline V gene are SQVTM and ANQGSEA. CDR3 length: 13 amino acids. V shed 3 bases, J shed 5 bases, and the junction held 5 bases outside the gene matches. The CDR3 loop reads CSVEEQGGYGYTF. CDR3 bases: TGCAGCGTTGAGGAACAGGGGGGATATGGCTACACCTTC.

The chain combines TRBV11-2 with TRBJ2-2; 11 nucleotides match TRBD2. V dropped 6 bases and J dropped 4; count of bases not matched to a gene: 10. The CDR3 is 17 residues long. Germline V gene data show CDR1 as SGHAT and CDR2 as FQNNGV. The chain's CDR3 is CASRGRVAGGPTGELFF. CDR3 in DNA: TGTGCCAGCAGAGGGAGAGTAGCGGGGGGGCCCACCGGGGAGCTGTTTTTT.

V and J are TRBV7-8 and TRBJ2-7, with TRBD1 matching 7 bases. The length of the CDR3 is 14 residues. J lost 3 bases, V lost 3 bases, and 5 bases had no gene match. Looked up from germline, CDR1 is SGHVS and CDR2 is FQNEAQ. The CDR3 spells CASSFRDRRYEQYF. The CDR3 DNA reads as TGTGCCAGCAGCTTCCGGGACAGACGCTACGAGCAGTACTTC.

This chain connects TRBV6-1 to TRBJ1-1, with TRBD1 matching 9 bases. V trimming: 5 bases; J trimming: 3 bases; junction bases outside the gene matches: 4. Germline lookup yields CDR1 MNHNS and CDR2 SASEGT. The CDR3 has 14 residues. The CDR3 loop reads CASSLTGGDTEAFF. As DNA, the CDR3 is TGTGCCAGCAGTTTGACAGGGGGGGACACTGAAGCTTTCTTT.

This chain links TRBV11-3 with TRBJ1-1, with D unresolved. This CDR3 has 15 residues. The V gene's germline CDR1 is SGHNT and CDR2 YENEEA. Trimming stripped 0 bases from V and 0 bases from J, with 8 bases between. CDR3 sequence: CASSLEQTLNTEAFF. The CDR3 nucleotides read TGTGCCAGCAGCTTAGAACAGACCCTGAACACTGAAGCTTTCTTT. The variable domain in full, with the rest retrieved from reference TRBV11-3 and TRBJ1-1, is EAGVVQSPRYKIIEKKQPVAFWCNPISGHNTLYWYLQNLGQGPELLIRYENEEAVDDSQLPKDRFSAERLKGVDSTLKIQPAELGDSAVYLCASSLEQTLNTEAFFGQGTRLTVV.

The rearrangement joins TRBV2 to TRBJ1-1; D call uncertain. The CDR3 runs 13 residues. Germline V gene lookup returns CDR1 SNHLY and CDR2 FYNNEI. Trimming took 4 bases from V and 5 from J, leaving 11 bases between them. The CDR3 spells CASSAHGETEAFF. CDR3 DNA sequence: TGTGCCAGCAGTGCTCATGGGGAGACTGAAGCTTTCTTT. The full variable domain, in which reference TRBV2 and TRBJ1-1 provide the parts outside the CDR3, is EPEVTQTPSHQVTQMGQEVILRCVPISNHLYFYWYRQILGQKVEFLVSFYNNEISEKSEIFDDQFSVERPDGSNFTLKIRSTKLEDSAMYFCASSAHGETEAFFGQGTRLTVV.

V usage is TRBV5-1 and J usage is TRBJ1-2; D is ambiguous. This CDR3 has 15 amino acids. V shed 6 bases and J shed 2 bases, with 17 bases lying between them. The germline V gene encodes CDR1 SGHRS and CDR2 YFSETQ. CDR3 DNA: TGCGCCAGCACTTCCGGGTTCCCGGGGAACTATGGCTACACCTTC. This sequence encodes CASTSGFPGNYGYTF.

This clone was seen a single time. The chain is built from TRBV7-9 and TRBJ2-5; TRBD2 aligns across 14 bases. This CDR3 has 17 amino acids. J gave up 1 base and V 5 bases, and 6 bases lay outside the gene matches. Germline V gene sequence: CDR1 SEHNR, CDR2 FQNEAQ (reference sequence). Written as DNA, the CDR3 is TGTGCCAGCAGCCTGGGGACTAGCGGGAGAGGCCAAGAGACCCAGTACTTC. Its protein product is CASSLGTSGRGQETQYF. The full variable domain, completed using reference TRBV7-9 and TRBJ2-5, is DTGVSQNPRHKITKRGQNVTFRCDPISEHNRLYWYRQTLGQGPEFLTYFQNEAQLEKSRLLSDRFSAERPKGSFSTLEIQRTEQGDSAMYLCASSLGTSGRGQETQYFGPGTRLLVL.

This chain's CDR3 is CASSLQGNSYEQYF. CDR3 DNA: TGTGCCAGCAGCTTACAGGGTAATTCCTACGAGCAGTACTTC. This chain connects TRBV7-9 to TRBJ2-7, with D possibly matching TRBD1 (5 bases). CDR1 is SEHNR and CDR2 is FQNEAQ in the germline V gene (reference sequence). Deletions cut 2 bases from V and 1 base from J, with 9 bases between. The CDR3 is 14 amino acids.

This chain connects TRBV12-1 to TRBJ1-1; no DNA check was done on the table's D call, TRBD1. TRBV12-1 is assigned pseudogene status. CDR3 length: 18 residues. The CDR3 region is CASSPRSEDRAENTEAFF. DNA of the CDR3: TGTGCCAGCAGCCCGCGTTCCGAGGACAGGGCTGAGAACACTGAAGCTTTCTTT.

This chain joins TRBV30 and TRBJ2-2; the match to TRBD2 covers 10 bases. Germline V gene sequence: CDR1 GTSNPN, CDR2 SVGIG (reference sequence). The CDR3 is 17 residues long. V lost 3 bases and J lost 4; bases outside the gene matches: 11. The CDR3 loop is CAWRTKTGTSVTGELFF. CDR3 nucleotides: TGTGCCTGGAGAACGAAAACCGGGACTAGCGTCACCGGGGAGCTGTTTTTT.

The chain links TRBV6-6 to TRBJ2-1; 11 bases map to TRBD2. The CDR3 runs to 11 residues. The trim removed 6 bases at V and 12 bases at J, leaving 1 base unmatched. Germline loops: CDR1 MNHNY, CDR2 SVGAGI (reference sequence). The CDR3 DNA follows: TGTGCCAGCAGCCTAGCGGGGGGGCAGTTCTTC. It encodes CASSLAGGQFF.

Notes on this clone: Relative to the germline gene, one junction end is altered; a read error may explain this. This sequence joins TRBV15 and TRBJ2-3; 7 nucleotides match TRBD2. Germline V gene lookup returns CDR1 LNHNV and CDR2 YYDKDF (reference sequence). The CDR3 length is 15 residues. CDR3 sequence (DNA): TGTGCCATCAGCAGGGAGGGAGGTAGGACAGATACGCAGTATTTT. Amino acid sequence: CAISREGGRTDTQYF.

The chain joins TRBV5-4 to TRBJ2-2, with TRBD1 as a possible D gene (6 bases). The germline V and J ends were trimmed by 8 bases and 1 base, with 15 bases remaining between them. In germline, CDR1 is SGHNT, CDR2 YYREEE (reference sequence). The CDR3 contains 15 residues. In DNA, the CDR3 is TGTGCCAGTCTCGTTGGGGGCCTGAACACCGGGGAGCTGTTTTTT. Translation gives CASLVGGLNTGELFF.

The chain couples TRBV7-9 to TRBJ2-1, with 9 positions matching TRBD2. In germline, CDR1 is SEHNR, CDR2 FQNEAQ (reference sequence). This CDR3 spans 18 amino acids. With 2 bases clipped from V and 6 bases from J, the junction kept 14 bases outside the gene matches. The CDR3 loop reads CASSLRYRCGRASNEQFF. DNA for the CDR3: TGTGCCAGCAGCTTAAGGTATCGGTGCGGGAGGGCCTCCAATGAGCAGTTCTTC.

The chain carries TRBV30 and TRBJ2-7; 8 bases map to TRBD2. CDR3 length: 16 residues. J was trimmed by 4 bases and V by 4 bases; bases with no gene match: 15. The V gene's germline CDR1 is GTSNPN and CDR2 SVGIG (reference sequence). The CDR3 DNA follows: TGTGCCTGGAAGGATATGGGACGGGAGGGCCTATACGAGCAGTACTTC. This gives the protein CAWKDMGREGLYEQYF.

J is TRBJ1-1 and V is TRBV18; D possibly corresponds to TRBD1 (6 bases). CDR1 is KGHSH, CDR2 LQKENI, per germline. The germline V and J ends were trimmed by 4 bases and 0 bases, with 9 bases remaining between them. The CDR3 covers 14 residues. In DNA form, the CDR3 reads TGTGCCAGCTCACGACAGGACTTGAACACTGAAGCTTTCTTT. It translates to CASSRQDLNTEAFF.

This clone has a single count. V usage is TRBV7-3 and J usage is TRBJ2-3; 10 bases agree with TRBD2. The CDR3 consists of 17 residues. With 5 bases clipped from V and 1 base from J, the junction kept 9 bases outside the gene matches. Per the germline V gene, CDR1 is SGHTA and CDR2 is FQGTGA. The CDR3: CASSLNPSGGGTDTQYF. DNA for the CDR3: TGTGCCAGCAGCCTAAACCCGAGCGGGGGGGGCACAGATACGCAGTATTTT.

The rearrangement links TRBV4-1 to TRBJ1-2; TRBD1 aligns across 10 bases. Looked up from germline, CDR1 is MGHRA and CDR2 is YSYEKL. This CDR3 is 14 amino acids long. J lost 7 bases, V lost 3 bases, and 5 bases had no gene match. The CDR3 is CASSQGQGIIGYTF. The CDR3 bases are TGCGCCAGCAGCCAGGGACAGGGGATTATTGGCTACACCTTC.

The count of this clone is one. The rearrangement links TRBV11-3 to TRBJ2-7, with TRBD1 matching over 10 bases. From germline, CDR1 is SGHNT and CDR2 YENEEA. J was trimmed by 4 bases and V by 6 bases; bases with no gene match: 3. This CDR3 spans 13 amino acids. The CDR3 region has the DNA TGTGCCAGCAGGACAGGGGGCGTGTACGAGCAGTACTTC. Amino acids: CASRTGGVYEQYF.

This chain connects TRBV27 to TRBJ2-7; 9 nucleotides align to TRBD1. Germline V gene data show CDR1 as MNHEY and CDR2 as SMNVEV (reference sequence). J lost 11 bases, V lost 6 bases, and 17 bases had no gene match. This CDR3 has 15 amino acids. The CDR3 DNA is TGTGCCAGCAGAACTCCGGGACAGGGAAGATTTATGGAGTACTTC. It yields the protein CASRTPGQGRFMEYF.

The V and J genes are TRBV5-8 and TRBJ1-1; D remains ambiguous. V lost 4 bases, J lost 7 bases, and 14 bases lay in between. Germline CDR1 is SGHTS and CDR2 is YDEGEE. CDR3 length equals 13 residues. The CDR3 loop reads CASSPSRIDEAFF. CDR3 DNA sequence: TGTGCCAGCAGCCCAAGCAGGATCGATGAAGCTTTCTTT.

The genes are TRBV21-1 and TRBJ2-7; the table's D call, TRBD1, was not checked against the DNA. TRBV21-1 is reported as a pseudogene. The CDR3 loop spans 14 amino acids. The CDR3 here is CASRGPLNSYEQYF. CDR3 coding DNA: TGTGCCAGCAGGGGGCCGTTAAACTCCTACGAGCAGTACTTC.

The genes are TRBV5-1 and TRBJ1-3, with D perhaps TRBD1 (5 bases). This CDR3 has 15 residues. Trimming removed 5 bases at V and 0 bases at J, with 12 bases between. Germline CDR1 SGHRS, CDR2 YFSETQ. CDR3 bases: TGCGCCAGCAGACAAACAGGTTCCTCTGGAAACACCATATATTTT. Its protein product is CASRQTGSSGNTIYF.

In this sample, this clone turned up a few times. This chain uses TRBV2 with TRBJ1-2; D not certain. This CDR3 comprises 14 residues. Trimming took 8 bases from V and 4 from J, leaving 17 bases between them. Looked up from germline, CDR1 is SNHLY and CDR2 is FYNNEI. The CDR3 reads CASLASDYSYGYTF. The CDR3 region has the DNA TGTGCCAGCCTTGCGAGCGACTACTCCTATGGCTACACCTTC.